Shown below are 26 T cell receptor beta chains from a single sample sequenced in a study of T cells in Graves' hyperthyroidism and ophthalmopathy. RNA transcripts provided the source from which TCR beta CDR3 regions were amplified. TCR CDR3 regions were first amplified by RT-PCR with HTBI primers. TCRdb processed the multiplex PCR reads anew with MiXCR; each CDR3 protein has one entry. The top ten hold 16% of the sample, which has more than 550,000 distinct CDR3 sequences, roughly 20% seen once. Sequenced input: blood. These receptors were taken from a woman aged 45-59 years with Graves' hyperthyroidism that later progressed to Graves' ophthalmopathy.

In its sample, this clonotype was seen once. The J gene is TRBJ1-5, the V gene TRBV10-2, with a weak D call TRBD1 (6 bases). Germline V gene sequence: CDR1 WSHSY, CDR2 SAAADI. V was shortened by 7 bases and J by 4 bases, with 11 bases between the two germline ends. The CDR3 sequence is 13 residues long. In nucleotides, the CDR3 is TGCGCCAGCACTAGGGACACAAATCAGCCCCAGCATTTT. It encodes CASTRDTNQPQHF.

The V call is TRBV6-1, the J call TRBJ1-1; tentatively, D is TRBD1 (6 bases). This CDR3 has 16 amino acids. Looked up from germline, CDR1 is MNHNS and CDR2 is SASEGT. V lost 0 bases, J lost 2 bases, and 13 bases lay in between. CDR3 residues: CASSEAQGRVNTEAFF. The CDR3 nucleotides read TGTGCCAGCAGTGAAGCCCAGGGGCGGGTAAACACTGAAGCTTTCTTT.

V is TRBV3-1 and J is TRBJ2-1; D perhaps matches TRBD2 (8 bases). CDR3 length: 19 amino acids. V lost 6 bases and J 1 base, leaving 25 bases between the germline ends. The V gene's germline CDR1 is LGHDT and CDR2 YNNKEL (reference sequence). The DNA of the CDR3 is TGTGCCAGCAGTCAGGACAGGTCGGGGGGGCCTCGGTCCTACAATGAGCAGTTCTTC. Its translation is CASSQDRSGGPRSYNEQFF.

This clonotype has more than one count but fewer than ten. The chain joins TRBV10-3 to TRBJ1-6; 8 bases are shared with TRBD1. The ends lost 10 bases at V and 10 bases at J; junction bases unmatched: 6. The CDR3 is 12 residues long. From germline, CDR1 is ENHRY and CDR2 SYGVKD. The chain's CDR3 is CASGQGNSPLHF. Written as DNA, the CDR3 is TGTGCCAGCGGACAGGGTAACTCACCCCTCCACTTT.

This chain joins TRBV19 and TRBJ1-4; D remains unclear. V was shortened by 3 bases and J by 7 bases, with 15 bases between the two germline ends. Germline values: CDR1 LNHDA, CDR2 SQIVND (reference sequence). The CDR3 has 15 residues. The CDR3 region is CASSIGGQFAEKLFF. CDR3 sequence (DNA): TGTGCCAGTAGTATTGGCGGGCAGTTCGCTGAAAAACTGTTTTTT.

DNA of the CDR3: TGTGCCAGCAGCTTAGTCATGGGCGAGGCTAATGAAAAACTGTTTTTT. This gives the protein CASSLVMGEANEKLFF. The V call is TRBV13, the J call TRBJ1-4; no clear D gene. This CDR3 spans 16 amino acids. V gave up 1 base and J gave up 3 bases, with 12 bases separating them. Germline values: CDR1 PRHDT, CDR2 FYEKMQ (reference sequence). The entire variable domain, with the rest obtained from reference TRBV13 and TRBJ1-4, is as follows: AAGVIQSPRHLIKEKRETATLKCYPIPRHDTVYWYQQGPGQDPQFLISFYEKMQSDKGSIPDRFSAQQFSDYHSELNMSSLELGDSALYFCASSLVMGEANEKLFFGSGTQLSVL.

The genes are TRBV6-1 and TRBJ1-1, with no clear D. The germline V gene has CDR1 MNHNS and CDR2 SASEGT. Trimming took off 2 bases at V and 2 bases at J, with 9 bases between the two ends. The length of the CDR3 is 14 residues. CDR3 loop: CASSEPRTNTEAFF. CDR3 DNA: TGTGCCAGCAGTGAACCACGGACTAACACTGAAGCTTTCTTT.

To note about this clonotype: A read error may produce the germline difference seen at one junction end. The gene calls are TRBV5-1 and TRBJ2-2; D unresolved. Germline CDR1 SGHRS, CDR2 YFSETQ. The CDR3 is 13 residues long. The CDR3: CTSSLGGAGELFF. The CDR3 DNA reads TGCACCAGCAGCTTGGGTGGGGCCGGGGAGCTGTTTTTT.

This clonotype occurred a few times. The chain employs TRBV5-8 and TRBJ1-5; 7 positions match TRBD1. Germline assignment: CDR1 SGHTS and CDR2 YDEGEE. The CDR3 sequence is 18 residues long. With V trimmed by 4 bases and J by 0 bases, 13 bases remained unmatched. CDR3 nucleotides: TGTGCCAGCAGCCCCCGGGGGACAGACACGTATAGCAATCAGCCCCAGCATTTT. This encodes CASSPRGTDTYSNQPQHF. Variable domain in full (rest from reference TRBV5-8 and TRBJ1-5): EAGVTQSPTHLIKTRGQQATLRCSPISGHTSVYWYQQALGLGLQFLLWYDEGEERNRGNFPPRFSGRQFPNYSSELNVNALELEDSALYLCASSPRGTDTYSNQPQHFGDGTRLSIL.

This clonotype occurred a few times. CDR3 nucleotide sequence: TGTGCCAGTAATGGCAGAGAGACCCAGTACTTC. Translated: CASNGRETQYF. This chain links TRBV2 with TRBJ2-5, with D unresolved. This CDR3 is 11 amino acids long. The germline V gene encodes CDR1 SNHLY and CDR2 FYNNEI. V was trimmed by 9 bases and J by 4 bases, leaving 9 bases between them. Full variable domain (missing parts from reference TRBV2 and TRBJ2-5): EPEVTQTPSHQVTQMGQEVILRCVPISNHLYFYWYRQILGQKVEFLVSFYNNEISEKSEIFDDQFSVERPDGSNFTLKIRSTKLEDSAMYFCASNGRETQYFGPGTRLLVL.

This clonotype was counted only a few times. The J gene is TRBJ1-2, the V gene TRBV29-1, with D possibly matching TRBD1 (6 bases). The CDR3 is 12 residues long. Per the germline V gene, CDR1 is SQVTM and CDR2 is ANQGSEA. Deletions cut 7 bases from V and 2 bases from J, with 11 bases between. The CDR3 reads CSAGAINYGYTF. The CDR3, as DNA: TGCAGCGCGGGGGCCATAAACTATGGCTACACCTTC.

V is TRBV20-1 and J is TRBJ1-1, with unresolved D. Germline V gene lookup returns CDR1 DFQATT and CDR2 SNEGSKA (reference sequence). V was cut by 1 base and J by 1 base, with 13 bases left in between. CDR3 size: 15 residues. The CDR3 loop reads CSARAVGTRNTEAFF. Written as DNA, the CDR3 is TGCAGTGCTAGAGCTGTTGGCACGCGGAACACTGAAGCTTTCTTT.

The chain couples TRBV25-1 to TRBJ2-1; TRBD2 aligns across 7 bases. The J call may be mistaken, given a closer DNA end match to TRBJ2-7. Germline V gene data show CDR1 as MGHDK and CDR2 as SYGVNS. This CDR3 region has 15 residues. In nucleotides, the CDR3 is TGTGCCAGCAGTGACCCTAGCGGAACCTACAATGAGCAGTACTTC. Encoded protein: CASSDPSGTYNEQYF.

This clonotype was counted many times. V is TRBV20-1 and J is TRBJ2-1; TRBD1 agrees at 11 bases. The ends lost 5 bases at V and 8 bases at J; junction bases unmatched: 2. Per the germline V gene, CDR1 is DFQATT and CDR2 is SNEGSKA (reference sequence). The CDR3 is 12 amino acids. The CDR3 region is CSAPGQGDEQFF. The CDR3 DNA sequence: TGCAGTGCTCCGGGACAGGGGGATGAGCAGTTCTTC.

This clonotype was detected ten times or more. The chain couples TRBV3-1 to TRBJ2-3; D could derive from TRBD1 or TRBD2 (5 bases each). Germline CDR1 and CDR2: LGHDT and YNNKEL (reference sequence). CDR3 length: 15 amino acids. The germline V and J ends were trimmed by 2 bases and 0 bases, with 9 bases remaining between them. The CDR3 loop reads CASSQPRDSTDTQYF. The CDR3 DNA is TGTGCCAGCAGCCAACCAAGGGACAGCACAGATACGCAGTATTTT.

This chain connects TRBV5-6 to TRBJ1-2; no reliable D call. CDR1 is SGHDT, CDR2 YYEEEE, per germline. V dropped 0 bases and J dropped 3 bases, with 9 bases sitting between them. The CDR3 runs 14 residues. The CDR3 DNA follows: TGTGCCAGCAGCTTGGGGGCGGCAGACTATGGCTACACCTTC. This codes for CASSLGAADYGYTF.

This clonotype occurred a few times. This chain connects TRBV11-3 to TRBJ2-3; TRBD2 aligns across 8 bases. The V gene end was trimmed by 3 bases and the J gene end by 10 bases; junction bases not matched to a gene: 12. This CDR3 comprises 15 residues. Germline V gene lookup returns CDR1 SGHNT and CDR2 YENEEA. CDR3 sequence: CASSFPGGPASAQYF. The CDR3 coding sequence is TGTGCCAGCAGCTTCCCGGGGGGGCCGGCTAGTGCGCAGTATTTT.

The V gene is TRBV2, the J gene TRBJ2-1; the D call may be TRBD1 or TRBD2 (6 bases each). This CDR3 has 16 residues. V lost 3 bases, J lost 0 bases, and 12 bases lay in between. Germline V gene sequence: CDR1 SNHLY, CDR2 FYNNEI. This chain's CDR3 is CASSEDGGPSYNEQFF. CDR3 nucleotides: TGTGCCAGCAGTGAGGACGGGGGCCCCTCCTACAATGAGCAGTTCTTC.

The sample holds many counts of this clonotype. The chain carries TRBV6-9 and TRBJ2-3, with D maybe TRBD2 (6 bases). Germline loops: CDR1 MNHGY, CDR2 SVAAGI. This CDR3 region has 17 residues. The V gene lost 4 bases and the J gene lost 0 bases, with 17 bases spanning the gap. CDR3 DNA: TGTGCCAGCAGTTTAGTGGCACCGGGACTGAGCACAGATACGCAGTATTTT. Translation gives CASSLVAPGLSTDTQYF.

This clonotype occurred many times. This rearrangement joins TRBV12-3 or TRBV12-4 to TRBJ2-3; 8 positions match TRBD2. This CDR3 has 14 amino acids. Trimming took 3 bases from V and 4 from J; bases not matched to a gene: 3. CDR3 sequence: CASSFLAGPDTQYF. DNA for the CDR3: TGTGCCAGCAGTTTTCTAGCGGGTCCAGATACGCAGTATTTT.

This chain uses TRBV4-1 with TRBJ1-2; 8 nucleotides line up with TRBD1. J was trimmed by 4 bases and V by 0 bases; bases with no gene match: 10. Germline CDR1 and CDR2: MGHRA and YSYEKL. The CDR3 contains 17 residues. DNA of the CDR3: TGCGCCAGCAGCCAAGACTTTCGACAGGGGCATACCTATGGCTACACCTTC. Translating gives CASSQDFRQGHTYGYTF.

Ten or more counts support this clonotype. This CDR3 reads CASSLPPHTDTQYF. The CDR3 nucleotides are TGTGCCAGCAGCTTACCCCCCCACACAGATACGCAGTATTTT. The V and J genes are TRBV11-2 and TRBJ2-3; D remains unclear. The CDR3 has 14 residues. The V end was cut by 2 bases, the J end by 2 bases, with 8 bases between. Germline V CDR1 and CDR2: SGHAT, FQNNGV.

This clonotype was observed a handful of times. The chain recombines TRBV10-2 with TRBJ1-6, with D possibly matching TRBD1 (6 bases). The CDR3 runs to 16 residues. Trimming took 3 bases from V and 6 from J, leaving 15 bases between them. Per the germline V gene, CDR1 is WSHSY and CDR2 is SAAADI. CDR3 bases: TGCGCCAGCAGTGAATTTGGGGGCGCGGGTAATTCACCCCTCCACTTT. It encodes CASSEFGGAGNSPLHF.

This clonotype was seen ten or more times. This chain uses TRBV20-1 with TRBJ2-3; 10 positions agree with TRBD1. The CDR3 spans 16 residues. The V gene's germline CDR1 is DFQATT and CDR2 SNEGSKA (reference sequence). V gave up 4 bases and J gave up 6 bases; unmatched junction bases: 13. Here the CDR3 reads CSAIFRTGGRWDTQYF. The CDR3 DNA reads TGCAGTGCTATTTTCCGGACAGGGGGGCGATGGGATACGCAGTATTTT.

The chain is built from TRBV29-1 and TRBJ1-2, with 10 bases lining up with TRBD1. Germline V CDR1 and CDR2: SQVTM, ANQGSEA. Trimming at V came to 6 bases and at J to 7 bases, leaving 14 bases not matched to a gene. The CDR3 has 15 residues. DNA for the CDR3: TGCAGCGTGGGAACCGCCCGGGACAGGGGATCTGGCTACACCTTC. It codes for CSVGTARDRGSGYTF.

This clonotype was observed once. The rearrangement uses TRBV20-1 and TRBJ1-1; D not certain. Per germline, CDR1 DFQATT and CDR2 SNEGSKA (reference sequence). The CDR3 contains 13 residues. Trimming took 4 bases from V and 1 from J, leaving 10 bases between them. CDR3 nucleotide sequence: TGCAGTGCTACTCGGACGGGGAACACTGAAGCTTTCTTT. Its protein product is CSATRTGNTEAFF.